Below are 7 T cell receptor beta chains sequenced from a single sample in a study of blood T cell repertoires in COVID-19. TCRdb's copy holds only in-frame clones and misses some; the assay was immunoSEQ multiplex PCR. The profile shows roughly 75,000 clones, 75% to 95% of them singletons. Sequenced: peripheral blood. The receptor source for this set is a human donor in a cohort sampled during active COVID-19.

V is TRBV20-1 and J is TRBJ1-1; D ambiguous. Germline CDR1 and CDR2: DFQATT and SNEGSKA (reference sequence). V was shortened by 6 bases and J by 11 bases, with 13 bases between the two germline ends. The CDR3 runs to 10 residues. CDR3 amino acids: CSAFTSAAFF. The CDR3 bases are TGCAGTGCCTTCACCTCTGCGGCTTTCTTT.

This clone came up a few times. J is TRBJ2-3 and V is TRBV5-1; 9 bases align to TRBD2. Trimming cost V 0 bases and J 5 bases; bases outside gene matches: 10. Germline CDR1 and CDR2: SGHRS and YFSETQ. The length of the CDR3 is 17 residues. Written as DNA, the CDR3 is TGCGCCAGCAGCTTGGCAGTTGCGGGGGGGCCCCAAGATACGCAGTATTTT. Translating it yields CASSLAVAGGPQDTQYF. Full variable domain (remainder filled in from reference TRBV5-1 and TRBJ2-3): KAGVTQTPRYLIKTRGQQVTLSCSPISGHRSVSWYQQTPGQGLQFLFEYFSETQRNKGNFPGRFSGRQFSNSRSEMNVSTLELGDSALYLCASSLAVAGGPQDTQYFGPGTRLTVL.

The rearrangement uses TRBV25-1 and TRBJ1-2; D is perhaps TRBD1 (5 bases). Trimming pared 3 bases from V and 0 bases from J, leaving 11 bases between. This CDR3 has 15 amino acids. CDR1 and CDR2 (germline): MGHDK, SYGVNS. The CDR3 DNA sequence: TGTGCCAGCAGTGAGTCAGGGATACCTAACTATGGCTACACCTTC. It is translated as CASSESGIPNYGYTF.

The chain is built from TRBV3-1 (or the pseudogene TRBV3-2) and TRBJ2-1; TRBD2 is a possible D gene (7 bases). The germline V and J ends were trimmed by 1 base and 7 bases, with 11 bases remaining between them. The CDR3 totals 14 residues. Germline CDR1 is LGHDT and CDR2 is YNNKEL (reference sequence). The CDR3 coding sequence is TGTGCCAGCAGCCAAGGGAGGGGGGGGAATGAGCAGTTCTTC. This gives the protein CASSQGRGGNEQFF.

The rearrangement joins TRBV7-9 to TRBJ2-1, with 8 bases matching TRBD1. Trimming took 4 bases from V and 8 from J; bases not matched to a gene: 10. The CDR3 loop spans 15 amino acids. The germline V gene encodes CDR1 SEHNR and CDR2 FQNEAQ (reference sequence). The CDR3 sequence: CASSSSGQGLHEQFF. The CDR3 DNA is TGTGCCAGCAGCTCAAGCGGACAGGGCTTACATGAGCAGTTCTTC.

The chain couples TRBV5-8 to TRBJ2-6, with 10 bases matching TRBD1. The CDR3 runs to 17 residues. Losses at the gene ends were 4 bases for V and 1 base for J; bases not matched to a gene: 5. CDR1 and CDR2 (germline): SGHTS, YDEGEE. The CDR3 protein is CASSRRTGGSGANVLTF. In DNA form, the CDR3 reads TGTGCCAGCAGCCGAAGGACAGGGGGTTCTGGGGCCAACGTCCTGACTTTC. The variable domain in full, with the rest retrieved from reference TRBV5-8 and TRBJ2-6, is EAGVTQSPTHLIKTRGQQATLRCSPISGHTSVYWYQQALGLGLQFLLWYDEGEERNRGNFPPRFSGRQFPNYSSELNVNALELEDSALYLCASSRRTGGSGANVLTFGAGSRLTVL.

The chain joins TRBV2 to TRBJ2-5; no firm D call. V was shortened by 6 bases and J by 3 bases, with 5 bases between the two germline ends. The CDR3 loop spans 11 amino acids. Germline V gene data show CDR1 as SNHLY and CDR2 as FYNNEI. This CDR3 reads CASRAEETQYF. In nucleotides, the CDR3 is TGTGCCAGCAGGGCGGAAGAGACCCAGTACTTC.